A single sample is the source of the 9 T cell receptor beta chains below, sequenced in a study of T-cell memory formation after mild COVID-19. TCRdb used MiXCR to reprocess the 5' RACE reads, holding one entry per CDR3 protein. The sample holds roughly 550,000 distinct CDR3 sequences; approximately 20% are singletons and the top ten take under 15%. Sequencing was done on a sample of PBMCs or a T cell subset sorted from them (not recorded which). The receptors stem from an adult woman who had mild COVID-19 (a few samples of this study predate the infection). Cell type and time point are not known.

The rearrangement uses TRBV15 and TRBJ2-7; 9 bases align to TRBD1. Germline V gene data show CDR1 as LNHNV and CDR2 as YYDKDF (reference sequence). The ends lost 1 base at V and 2 bases at J; junction bases unmatched: 3. The CDR3 is 15 residues long. CDR3 DNA: TGTGCCACCAGCAGAGCCGGGACAGGGCCCTACGAGCAGTACTTC. This sequence encodes CATSRAGTGPYEQYF.

This clonotype appeared a few times. This chain connects TRBV6-4 to TRBJ1-2; 7 bases are shared with TRBD1. The V gene's germline CDR1 is MRHNA and CDR2 SNTAGT. With 5 bases clipped from V and 7 bases from J, the junction kept 7 bases outside the gene matches. The CDR3 consists of 13 residues. CDR3 sequence: CASSPQGESGYTF. The DNA for the CDR3 is TGTGCCAGCAGTCCTCAGGGGGAGAGTGGCTACACCTTC.

The rearrangement uses TRBV24-1 and TRBJ2-1, with 11 bases lining up with TRBD2. Germline CDR1 KGHDR, CDR2 SFDVKD. There are 17 residues in the CDR3. V shed 2 bases, J shed 0 bases, and the junction held 2 bases outside the gene matches. The CDR3 reads CATSDSSGRSSYNEQFF. The CDR3 nucleotides are TGTGCCACCAGTGATTCTAGCGGGAGGAGCTCCTACAATGAGCAGTTCTTC.

This clonotype has a handful of counts. The rearrangement uses TRBV5-6 and TRBJ1-1, with D uncertain. Germline lookup yields CDR1 SGHDT and CDR2 YYEEEE. Between the trimmed V and J ends, which lost 1 base and 5 bases, there was a span of 9 bases. This CDR3 region has 13 residues. The CDR3 bases are TGTGCCAGCAGCTTGCAACTAAAGACTGAAGCTTTCTTT. It is translated as CASSLQLKTEAFF.

Note on this clonotype: The final CDR3 position lacks the conserved phenylalanine or tryptophan, pointing to a likely read error. Because the CDR3's place on the DNA is in doubt, the DNA is left out and the CDR3 is given as listed by TCRdb. This rearrangement joins TRBV20-1 to TRBJ2-1; the DNA was not compared with TRBD2, the D call given in the table. The CDR3 extends over 13 residues, inclusive of both ends. The V gene's germline CDR1 is DFQATT and CDR2 SNEGSKA (reference sequence). The CDR3 spells CSARDGLAGDLPL.

This clonotype showed up just a few times. The gene calls are TRBV27 and TRBJ2-7; D possibly corresponds to TRBD2 (5 bases). The CDR3 totals 13 residues. Germline assignment: CDR1 MNHEY and CDR2 SMNVEV (reference sequence). Between the trimmed V and J ends, which lost 8 bases and 3 bases, there was a span of 14 bases. The CDR3 loop reads CASGVDRDYEQYF. In DNA form, the CDR3 reads TGTGCCAGCGGAGTGGATCGGGACTACGAGCAGTACTTC.

This clonotype showed up just a few times. V is TRBV29-1 and J is TRBJ2-7; D is undetermined. The V gene lost 7 bases and the J gene lost 4 bases, with 14 bases spanning the gap. There are 12 residues in the CDR3. Germline lookup yields CDR1 SQVTM and CDR2 ANQGSEA. In DNA, the CDR3 is TGCAGCGCCTCCTTCGAGGCTTACGAGCAGTACTTC. Amino acid sequence: CSASFEAYEQYF.

Only a few counts were recorded for this clonotype. This sequence joins TRBV20-1 and TRBJ2-1; D unresolved. The CDR3 consists of 13 residues. Trimming pared 3 bases from V and 4 bases from J, leaving 10 bases between. The V gene's germline CDR1 is DFQATT and CDR2 SNEGSKA (reference sequence). The CDR3 region has the DNA TGCAGTGCTAGCGAGATACTTTACAATGAGCAGTTCTTC. Its protein is CSASEILYNEQFF.

The V gene is TRBV28, the J gene TRBJ2-3; D remains unclear. This CDR3 is 15 amino acids long. Germline lookup yields CDR1 MDHEN and CDR2 SYDVKM. V was clipped by 8 bases and J by 2 bases, with 17 bases between them. The CDR3 sequence is CASRAARQDTDTQYF. As DNA, the CDR3 is TGTGCCAGCCGAGCCGCCAGACAAGACACAGATACGCAGTATTTT.